What follows are 9 T cell receptor beta chains derived from one specimen sequenced in a study of cytomegalovirus exposure and HLA in healthy donors. The PCR was carried out with 60 Vbeta primers and 13 Jbeta primers. Profiled with immunoSEQ multiplex PCR; TCRdb holds only in-frame clones, not every one. Of around 130,000 clones listed, 79% are singletons. Sequencing was performed on PBMCs. The receptors stem from a man in his late teens or twenties in good health and CMV-seronegative.

This clone was observed a handful of times. The gene calls are TRBV5-6 and TRBJ1-5; TRBD1 is a possible D gene (5 bases). The ends were cut back, 1 base at V and 5 bases at J, with 13 bases in the middle. Germline V gives CDR1 SGHDT, CDR2 YYEEEE. The CDR3 length is 15 residues. For the CDR3, the DNA is TGTGCCAGCAGCTTGAAAGTATCGGGGGATCAGCCCCAGCATTTT. Translated, it gives CASSLKVSGDQPQHF. The whole variable domain, remainder taken from reference TRBV5-6 and TRBJ1-5, is DAGVTQSPTHLIKTRGQQVTLRCSPKSGHDTVSWYQQALGQGPQFIFQYYEEEERQRGNFPDRFSGHQFPNYSSELNVNALLLGDSALYLCASSLKVSGDQPQHFGDGTRLSIL.

The chain joins TRBV2 to TRBJ2-7, with D possibly being TRBD1 (5 bases). Germline values: CDR1 SNHLY, CDR2 FYNNEI. The V end was cut by 6 bases, the J end by 0 bases, with 12 bases between. This CDR3 has 14 amino acids. CDR3 bases: TGTGCCAGCAGGCAGGGTTTAAGCTCCTACGAGCAGTACGTC. The encoded protein is CASRQGLSSYEQYV.

In its sample, this clone was seen a few times. This chain joins TRBV5-4 and TRBJ1-3, with 9 bases identical to TRBD1. The CDR3 sequence is 17 residues long. CDR1 and CDR2 from the germline V gene are SGHNT and YYREEE (reference sequence). After removal of 3 bases from V and 1 base from J, the junction contained 8 bases not matched to a gene. CDR3 nucleotide sequence: TGTGCCAGCAGCTCCACAGGGACAGGGCCTTCTGGAAACACCATATATTTT. Amino acids: CASSSTGTGPSGNTIYF.

The chain couples TRBV5-4 to TRBJ2-7, with a possible D match to TRBD2 (6 bases). Germline-derived CDR1 and CDR2 are SGHNT and YYREEE (reference sequence). The ends were cut back, 2 bases at V and 7 bases at J, with 13 bases in the middle. The length of the CDR3 is 13 residues. Written as DNA, the CDR3 is TGTGCCAGCAGCTTTGGGAAGGCGGGAGAGCAGTACTTC. Protein: CASSFGKAGEQYF.

The chain links TRBV6-1 to TRBJ2-7, with 9 bases lining up with TRBD2. This CDR3 contains 14 residues. V trimming: 4 bases; J trimming: 6 bases; junction bases outside the gene matches: 7. Germline loops: CDR1 MNHNS, CDR2 SASEGT. The CDR3 region is CASSVGREGCEQYV. As DNA, the CDR3 is TGTGCCAGCAGTGTCGGGCGGGAGGGCTGCGAGCAGTACGTC.

This rearrangement joins TRBV6-6 to TRBJ2-5, with D maybe TRBD1 (6 bases). This CDR3 is built from 14 residues. CDR1 is MNHNY and CDR2 is SVGAGI in the germline V gene (reference sequence). The V and J ends lost 0 bases and 4 bases respectively, with 9 bases between them. CDR3 sequence reads: CASSYSRGAETQYF. Written as DNA, the CDR3 is TGTGCCAGCAGTTACTCCAGGGGCGCAGAGACCCAGTACTTC.

The chain is built from TRBV25-1 and TRBJ1-2; 7 nucleotides match TRBD1. This CDR3 is 14 amino acids long. Germline V lookup: CDR1 MGHDK, CDR2 SYGVNS. V was clipped by 3 bases and J by 4 bases; unmatched bases: 5. As DNA, the CDR3 is TGTGCCAGCAGTGAGACAGGGAAACGCTATGGCTACACCTTC. This codes for CASSETGKRYGYTF.

The chain is built from TRBV27 and TRBJ1-5, with D possibly being TRBD1 (5 bases). V was pared by 4 bases and J by 10 bases, with 20 bases between. CDR1 and CDR2 (germline): MNHEY, SMNVEV (reference sequence). This CDR3 has 15 residues. The DNA of the CDR3 is TGTGCCAGCAGTTCAGGACGGGGGATGGATTACCCCCAGCATTTT. This sequence encodes CASSSGRGMDYPQHF.

This chain joins TRBV7-9 and TRBJ1-5; D is unresolved. The germline V gene encodes CDR1 SEHNR and CDR2 FQNEAQ (reference sequence). The CDR3 runs to 13 residues. The ends were cut back, 3 bases at V and 8 bases at J, with 11 bases in the middle. The CDR3 here is CASSLGGLEPQHF. The CDR3, as DNA: TGTGCCAGCAGCTTGGGCGGACTGGAGCCCCAGCATTTT.